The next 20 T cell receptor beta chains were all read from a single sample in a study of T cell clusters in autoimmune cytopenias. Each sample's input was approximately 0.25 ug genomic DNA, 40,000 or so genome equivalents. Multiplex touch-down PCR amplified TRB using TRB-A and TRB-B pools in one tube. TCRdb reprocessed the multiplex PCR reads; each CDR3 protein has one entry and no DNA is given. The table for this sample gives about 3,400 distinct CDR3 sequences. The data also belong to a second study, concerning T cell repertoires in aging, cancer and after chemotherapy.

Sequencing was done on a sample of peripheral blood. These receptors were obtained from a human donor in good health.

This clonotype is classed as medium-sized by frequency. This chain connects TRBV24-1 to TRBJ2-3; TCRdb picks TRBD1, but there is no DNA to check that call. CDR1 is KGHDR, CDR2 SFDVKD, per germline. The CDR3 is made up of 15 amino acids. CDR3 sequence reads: CATSDFRGRTDTQYF.

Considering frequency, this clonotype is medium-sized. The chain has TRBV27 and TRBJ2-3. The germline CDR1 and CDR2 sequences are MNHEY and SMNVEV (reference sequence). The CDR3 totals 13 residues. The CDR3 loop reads CASSLRTTDTQYF.

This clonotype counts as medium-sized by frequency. CDR3 protein: CASSSRTGRTYEQYF. The gene calls are TRBV27 and TRBJ2-7; the TRBD1 assignment by TCRdb is unverifiable without DNA. Per germline, CDR1 MNHEY and CDR2 SMNVEV (reference sequence). The CDR3 length is 15 residues.

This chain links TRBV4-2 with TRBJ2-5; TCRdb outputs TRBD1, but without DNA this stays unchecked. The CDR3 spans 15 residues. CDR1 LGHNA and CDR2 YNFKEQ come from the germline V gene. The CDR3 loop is CASSQDGRGTETQYF.

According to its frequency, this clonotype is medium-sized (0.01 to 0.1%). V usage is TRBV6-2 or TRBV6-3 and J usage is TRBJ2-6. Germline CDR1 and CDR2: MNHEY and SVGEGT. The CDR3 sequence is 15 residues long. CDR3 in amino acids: CASSYSGAGANVLTF.

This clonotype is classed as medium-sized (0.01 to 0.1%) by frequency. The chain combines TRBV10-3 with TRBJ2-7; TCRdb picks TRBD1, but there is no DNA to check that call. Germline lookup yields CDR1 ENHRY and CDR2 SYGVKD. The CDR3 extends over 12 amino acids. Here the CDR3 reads CAISNPRGEQYF.

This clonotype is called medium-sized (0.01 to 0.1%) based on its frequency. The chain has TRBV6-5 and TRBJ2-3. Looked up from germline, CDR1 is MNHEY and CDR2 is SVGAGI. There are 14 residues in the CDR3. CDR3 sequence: CASSTGSSTDTQYF.

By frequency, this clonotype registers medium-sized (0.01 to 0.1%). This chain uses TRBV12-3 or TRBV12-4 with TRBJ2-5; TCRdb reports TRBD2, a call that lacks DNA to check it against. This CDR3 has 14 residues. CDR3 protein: CASSPPGLEETQYF.

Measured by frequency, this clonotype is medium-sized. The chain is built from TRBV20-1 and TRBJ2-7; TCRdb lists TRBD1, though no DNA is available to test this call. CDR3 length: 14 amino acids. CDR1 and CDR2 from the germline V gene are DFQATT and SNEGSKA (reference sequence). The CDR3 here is CSARTTGRLLGQYF.

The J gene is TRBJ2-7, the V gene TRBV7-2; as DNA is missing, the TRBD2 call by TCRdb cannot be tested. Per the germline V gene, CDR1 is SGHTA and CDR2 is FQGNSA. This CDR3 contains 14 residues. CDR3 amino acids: CASSPPGLAAEQYF.

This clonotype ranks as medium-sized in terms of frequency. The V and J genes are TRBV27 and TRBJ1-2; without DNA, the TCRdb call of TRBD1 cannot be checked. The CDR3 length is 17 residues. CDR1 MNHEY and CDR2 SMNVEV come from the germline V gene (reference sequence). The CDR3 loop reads CASSRFNPGTGIYGYTF.

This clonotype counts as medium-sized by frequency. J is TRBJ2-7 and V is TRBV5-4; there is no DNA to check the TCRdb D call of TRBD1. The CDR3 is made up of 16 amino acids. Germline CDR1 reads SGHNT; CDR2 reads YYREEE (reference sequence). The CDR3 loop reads CASSSSSGQGAHEQYF.

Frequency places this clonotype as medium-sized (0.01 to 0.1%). CDR3 sequence reads: CASSIAASFYEQYF. The rearrangement links TRBV19 to TRBJ2-7; TCRdb outputs TRBD2, but without DNA this stays unchecked. Germline CDR1 reads LNHDA; CDR2 reads SQIVND (reference sequence). The CDR3 is made up of 14 amino acids.

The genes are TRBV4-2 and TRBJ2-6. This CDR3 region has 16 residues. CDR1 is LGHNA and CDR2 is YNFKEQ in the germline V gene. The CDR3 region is CASSQTPGSGANVLTF.

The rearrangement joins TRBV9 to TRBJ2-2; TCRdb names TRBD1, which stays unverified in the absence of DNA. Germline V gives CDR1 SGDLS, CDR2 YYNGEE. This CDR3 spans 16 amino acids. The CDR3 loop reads CASSVAVGKNTGELFF.

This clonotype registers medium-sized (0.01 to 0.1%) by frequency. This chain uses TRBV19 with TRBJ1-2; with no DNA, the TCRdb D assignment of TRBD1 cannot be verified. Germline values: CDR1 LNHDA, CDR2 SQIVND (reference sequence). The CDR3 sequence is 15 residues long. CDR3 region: CASSIDLDREYGYTF.

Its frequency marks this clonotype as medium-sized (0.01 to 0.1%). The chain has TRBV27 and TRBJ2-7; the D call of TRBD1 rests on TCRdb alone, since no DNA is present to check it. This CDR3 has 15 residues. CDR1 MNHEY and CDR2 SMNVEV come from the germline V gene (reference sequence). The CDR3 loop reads CASSVTGLADYEQYF.

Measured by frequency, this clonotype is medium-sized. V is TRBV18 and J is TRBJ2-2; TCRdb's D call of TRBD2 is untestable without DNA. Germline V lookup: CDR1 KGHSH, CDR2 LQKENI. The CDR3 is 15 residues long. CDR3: CASSREGGWPGELFF.

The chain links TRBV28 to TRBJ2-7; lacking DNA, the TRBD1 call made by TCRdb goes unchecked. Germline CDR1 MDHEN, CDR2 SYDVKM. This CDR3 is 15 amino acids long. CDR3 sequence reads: CASRTTFGTDYEQYF. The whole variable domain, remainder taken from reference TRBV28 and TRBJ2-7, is DVKVTQSSRYLVKRTGEKVFLECVQDMDHENMFWYRQDPGLGLRLIYFSYDVKMKEKGDIPEGYSVSREKKERFSLILESASTNQTSMYLCASRTTFGTDYEQYFGPGTRLTVT.

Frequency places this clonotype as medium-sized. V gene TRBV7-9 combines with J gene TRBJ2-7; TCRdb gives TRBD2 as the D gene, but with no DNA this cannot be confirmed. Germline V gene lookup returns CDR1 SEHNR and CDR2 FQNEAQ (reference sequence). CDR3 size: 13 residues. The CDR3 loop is CASSSSGIYEQYF.